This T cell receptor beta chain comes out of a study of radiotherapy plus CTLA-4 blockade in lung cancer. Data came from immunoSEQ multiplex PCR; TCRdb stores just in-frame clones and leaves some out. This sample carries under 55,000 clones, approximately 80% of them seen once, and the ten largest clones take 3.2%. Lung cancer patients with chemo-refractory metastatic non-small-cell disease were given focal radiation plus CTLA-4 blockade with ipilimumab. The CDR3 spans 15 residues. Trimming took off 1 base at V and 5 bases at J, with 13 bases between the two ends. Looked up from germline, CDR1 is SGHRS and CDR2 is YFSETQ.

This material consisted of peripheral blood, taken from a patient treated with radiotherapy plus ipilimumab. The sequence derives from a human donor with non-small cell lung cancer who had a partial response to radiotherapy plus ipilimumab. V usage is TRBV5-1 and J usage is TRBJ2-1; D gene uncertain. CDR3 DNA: TGCGCCAGCAGCTTGCCAGGATGGGTGGACAATGAGCAGTTCTTC. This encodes CASSLPGWVDNEQFF.